The 29 T cell receptor beta chains presented below share a single source sample, sequenced in a study of Ad26.COV2.S vaccination and SARS-CoV-2 variants. TCRdb keeps only in-frame clones here, not all; method: immunoSEQ multiplex PCR. Among about 180,000 clones listed, around 90% were seen once. This specimen consisted of peripheral blood, obtained after recovery from COVID-19. The receptors shown here come from a human donor who had recovered from COVID-19.

V and J are TRBV7-2 and TRBJ2-3, with 10 bases fitting TRBD2. After removal of 9 bases from V and 5 bases from J, the junction contained 5 bases not matched to a gene. CDR1 is SGHTA and CDR2 is FQGNSA in the germline V gene. This CDR3 region has 13 residues. CDR3 in amino acids: CASERGGRDTQYF. CDR3 bases: TGTGCCAGTGAGCGGGGGGGCAGAGATACGCAGTATTTT.

The gene calls are TRBV28 and TRBJ1-3; D perhaps matches TRBD1 (5 bases). CDR3 length: 15 residues. With 6 bases removed from V and 4 bases from J, the gap between germline ends came to 16 bases. Germline V gene sequence: CDR1 MDHEN, CDR2 SYDVKM. CDR3 bases: TGTGCCAGCAGCATCTTCGGGGGGACCGGAAACACCATATATTTT. Protein product: CASSIFGGTGNTIYF.

CDR3 nucleotides: TGTGCCAGCAGCCGAGGGAAGCAGGCCATCTCCTACGAGCAGTACTTC. As protein: CASSRGKQAISYEQYF. The chain links TRBV28 to TRBJ2-7; D might be TRBD2 (5 bases). Trimming removed 6 bases from V and 0 bases from J, with 18 bases in between. Germline CDR1 reads MDHEN; CDR2 reads SYDVKM. The CDR3 is made up of 16 amino acids.

The V gene is TRBV7-3, the J gene TRBJ1-1, with 8 bases matching TRBD1. Trimming cost V 3 bases and J 4 bases; bases outside gene matches: 4. The CDR3 totals 14 residues. The V gene's germline CDR1 is SGHTA and CDR2 FQGTGA. Written as DNA, the CDR3 is TGTGCCAGCAGCTTGACAGGGGAGGTCACTGAAGCTTTCTTT. It yields the protein CASSLTGEVTEAFF.

The V call is TRBV28, the J call TRBJ1-6; no clear D gene. Trimming took 6 bases from V and 8 from J, leaving 5 bases between them. The V gene's germline CDR1 is MDHEN and CDR2 SYDVKM. The CDR3 spans 11 residues. Here the CDR3 reads CASSVDSPLHF. CDR3 DNA sequence: TGTGCCAGCAGCGTGGATTCACCCCTCCACTTT. The full variable domain, its missing parts supplied by reference TRBV28 and TRBJ1-6, is DVKVTQSSRYLVKRTGEKVFLECVQDMDHENMFWYRQDPGLGLRLIYFSYDVKMKEKGDIPEGYSVSREKKERFSLILESASTNQTSMYLCASSVDSPLHFGNGTRLTVT.

The chain employs TRBV4-1 and TRBJ2-7, with TRBD2 matching 13 bases. Germline V lookup: CDR1 MGHRA, CDR2 YSYEKL. V gave up 4 bases and J gave up 7 bases; unmatched junction bases: 7. The CDR3 has 15 amino acids. The CDR3 protein is CASSLPTSGRQEQYF. The CDR3 coding sequence is TGCGCCAGCAGCCTCCCGACTAGCGGGAGGCAAGAGCAGTACTTC.

The V and J genes are TRBV2 and TRBJ2-4; the D gene could be TRBD1 or TRBD2 (5 bases each). Germline V gene sequence: CDR1 SNHLY, CDR2 FYNNEI. V lost 11 bases and J lost 9, with 20 bases in between. The CDR3 length is 13 residues. In nucleotides, the CDR3 is TGTGCCGGGGCCGGTGAAGCCCGGGGCATTCAGTACTTC. The encoded protein is CAGAGEARGIQYF.

This chain links TRBV11-2 with TRBJ2-3; 8 bases are shared with TRBD2. Per germline, CDR1 SGHAT and CDR2 FQNNGV. Trimming removed 5 bases from V and 6 bases from J; junction bases left unmatched: 1. The CDR3 runs 12 residues. The chain's CDR3 is CASSRGGDTQYF. CDR3 DNA sequence: TGTGCCAGCAGCCGGGGGGGGGATACGCAGTATTTT.

V gene TRBV7-2 combines with J gene TRBJ2-7; no firm D call. The V gene lost 1 base and the J gene lost 7 bases, with 17 bases spanning the gap. The CDR3 totals 15 residues. CDR1 is SGHTA, CDR2 FQGNSA, per germline. Written as DNA, the CDR3 is TGTGCCAGCAGCTTAGATCCCCCTTCCCGGCGGGAGCAGTACTTC. This translates into CASSLDPPSRREQYF.

The rearrangement links TRBV10-3 to TRBJ2-3, with D perhaps matching TRBD1 (5 bases). V was trimmed by 5 bases and J by 6 bases, leaving 12 bases between them. This CDR3 is built from 13 residues. The germline V gene encodes CDR1 ENHRY and CDR2 SYGVKD. Here the CDR3 DNA reads TGTGCCATCAGTCTAGACAGAAGCGATACGCAGTATTTT. Translated, it gives CAISLDRSDTQYF.

The chain couples TRBV2 to TRBJ2-2; TRBD1 aligns across 8 bases. J lost 6 bases, V lost 1 base, and 13 bases had no gene match. The CDR3 length is 18 residues. Per germline, CDR1 SNHLY and CDR2 FYNNEI. For the CDR3, the DNA is TGTGCCAGCAGTGAAGGATTCAGGCTTAGGACAGGGTCCGGGGAGCTGTTTTTT. Its protein product is CASSEGFRLRTGSGELFF.

The rearrangement links TRBV19 to TRBJ2-7; 12 bases align to TRBD1. The V gene end was trimmed by 3 bases and the J gene end by 9 bases; junction bases not matched to a gene: 6. This CDR3 comprises 14 residues. CDR1 is LNHDA, CDR2 SQIVND, per germline (reference sequence). The DNA for the CDR3 is TGTGCCAGTAGTATTGGGACAGGGGGCGAACGGCAGTACTTC. It is translated as CASSIGTGGERQYF.

The chain employs TRBV7-8 and TRBJ2-7; 7 nucleotides agree with TRBD1. In germline, CDR1 is SGHVS, CDR2 FQNEAQ. The V gene end was trimmed by 0 bases and the J gene end by 0 bases; junction bases not matched to a gene: 8. CDR3 length: 17 amino acids. In DNA form, the CDR3 reads TGTGCCAGCAGCTTAGCCCTAGGGACAGTTAGCTCCTACGAGCAGTACTTC. Translation: CASSLALGTVSSYEQYF. Variable domain in full (rest from reference TRBV7-8 and TRBJ2-7): GAGVSQSPRYKVAKRGQDVALRCDPISGHVSLFWYQQALGQGPEFLTYFQNEAQLDKSGLPSDRFFAERPEGSVSTLKIQRTQQEDSAVYLCASSLALGTVSSYEQYFGPGTRLTVT.

The CDR3 DNA follows: TGTGCCAGCAGCCAAGTCCCGGGACAGGGGAGCGAGCAGTACTTC. This codes for CASSQVPGQGSEQYF. The V gene is TRBV3-1 (or the pseudogene TRBV3-2), the J gene TRBJ2-7; TRBD1 agrees at 10 bases. CDR1 is LGHDT and CDR2 is YNNKEL in the germline V gene (reference sequence). CDR3 length equals 15 residues. V shed 1 base and J 6 bases; nucleotides not matched to a gene: 6.

A single count supports this clone. The chain joins TRBV6-5 to TRBJ2-7; D is unresolved. Per the germline V gene, CDR1 is MNHEY and CDR2 is SVGAGI. V was pared by 4 bases and J by 2 bases, with 15 bases between. The CDR3 totals 15 residues. This CDR3 reads CASSSLSRTTYEQYF. In DNA form, the CDR3 reads TGTGCCAGCAGTTCCTTAAGTAGGACGACCTACGAGCAGTACTTC.

The chain links TRBV2 to TRBJ2-1; TRBD2 aligns across 7 bases. Germline CDR1 is SNHLY and CDR2 is FYNNEI. The CDR3 is made up of 15 amino acids. V gave up 8 bases and J gave up 9 bases; unmatched junction bases: 16. The CDR3 sequence is CASHSRGSGKGEQFF. Here the CDR3 DNA reads TGTGCCAGCCATAGCCGGGGGAGCGGGAAGGGTGAGCAGTTCTTC.

This chain connects TRBV27 to TRBJ2-7, with unresolved D. CDR3 length: 16 amino acids. Germline lookup yields CDR1 MNHEY and CDR2 SMNVEV (reference sequence). Trimming cost V 0 bases and J 0 bases, with 12 bases left between them. The CDR3 bases are TGTGCCAGCAGTTTATCCACAGCAACAAGCTCCTACGAGCAGTACTTC. Amino acid sequence: CASSLSTATSSYEQYF.

V and J are TRBV7-8 and TRBJ2-1; 11 bases agree with TRBD2. The CDR3 has 16 amino acids. CDR1 SGHVS and CDR2 FQNEAQ come from the germline V gene. The ends lost 5 bases at V and 6 bases at J; junction bases unmatched: 9. CDR3 residues: CASSIQLAGARNEQFF. CDR3 bases: TGTGCCAGCAGCATCCAACTAGCGGGGGCTCGCAATGAGCAGTTCTTC.

This chain uses TRBV29-1 with TRBJ2-1, with D possibly called TRBD1 or TRBD2 (7 bases each). CDR1 is SQVTM and CDR2 is ANQGSEA in the germline V gene. Trimming took 3 bases from V and 9 from J, leaving 15 bases between them. The CDR3 contains 13 residues. The chain's CDR3 is CSVDQGGQGEQFF. Written as DNA, the CDR3 is TGCAGCGTTGACCAGGGGGGGCAGGGTGAGCAGTTCTTC.

This clone was found once. V is TRBV7-3 and J is TRBJ1-1; 8 bases are a match to TRBD1. The CDR3 sequence is 13 residues long. From germline, CDR1 is SGHTA and CDR2 FQGTGA. V trimming: 8 bases; J trimming: 1 base; junction bases outside the gene matches: 3. Here the CDR3 reads CASGQGTNTEAFF. CDR3 in DNA: TGTGCCAGCGGACAGGGTACGAACACTGAAGCTTTCTTT.

The chain recombines TRBV6-5 with TRBJ2-7; the D gene is possibly TRBD1 (5 bases). The CDR3 totals 14 residues. The V and J ends lost 2 bases and 2 bases respectively, with 10 bases between them. Germline CDR1 reads MNHEY; CDR2 reads SVGAGI. The DNA of the CDR3 is TGTGCCAGCAGTTACGTCCAGGGCCCCTACGAGCAGTACTTC. Its protein is CASSYVQGPYEQYF.

This chain uses TRBV30 with TRBJ1-6, with D unresolved. The V end lost 2 bases, the J end lost 0 bases, and 8 bases lay between the germline ends. There are 15 residues in the CDR3. From germline, CDR1 is GTSNPN and CDR2 SVGIG (reference sequence). In DNA, the CDR3 is TGTGCCTGGAGTAGGGAGGGCTCCTATAATTCACCCCTCCACTTT. Translated, it gives CAWSREGSYNSPLHF.

This chain joins TRBV29-1 and TRBJ1-5; D is undetermined. Germline CDR1 reads SQVTM; CDR2 reads ANQGSEA. The CDR3 is 15 amino acids. V shed 4 bases and J shed 4 bases, with 17 bases lying between them. CDR3 sequence: CSVADGVVGNQPQHF. CDR3 sequence (DNA): TGCAGCGTTGCCGACGGGGTCGTGGGGAATCAGCCCCAGCATTTT.

This clone was detected a few times. The rearrangement joins TRBV13 to TRBJ1-6; TRBD1 agrees at 7 bases. From germline, CDR1 is PRHDT and CDR2 FYEKMQ (reference sequence). CDR3 length: 16 amino acids. With 5 bases clipped from V and 6 bases from J, the junction kept 10 bases outside the gene matches. The CDR3 sequence: CASSPETGTSNSPLHF. DNA for the CDR3: TGTGCCAGCAGCCCGGAGACAGGGACGAGTAATTCACCCCTCCACTTT.

The genes are TRBV28 and TRBJ2-7; D gene unclear. Trimming left V 1 base short and J 6 bases short, with 16 bases between. Germline loops: CDR1 MDHEN, CDR2 SYDVKM. The CDR3 has 15 amino acids. CDR3 region: CASSLFTAPRGEQYF. CDR3 nucleotide sequence: TGTGCCAGCAGTTTATTTACGGCCCCTCGCGGCGAGCAGTACTTC.

The chain couples TRBV6-1 to TRBJ1-5; possible D gene TRBD1, 5 bases. This CDR3 spans 18 amino acids. Germline V lookup: CDR1 MNHNS, CDR2 SASEGT. V lost 3 bases, J lost 0 bases, and 18 bases lay in between. The CDR3 protein is CASSDWVSGLSSNQPQHF. CDR3 in DNA: TGTGCCAGCAGTGATTGGGTATCAGGGTTGAGTAGCAATCAGCCCCAGCATTTT.

This clone occurred a few times. The chain joins TRBV4-1 to TRBJ1-3; D remains unclear. The V gene lost 4 bases and the J gene lost 0 bases, with 10 bases spanning the gap. Looked up from germline, CDR1 is MGHRA and CDR2 is YSYEKL. The CDR3 contains 15 residues. Here the CDR3 reads CASSPRLSSGNTIYF. The CDR3 nucleotides are TGCGCCAGCAGCCCCCGCCTGTCCTCTGGAAACACCATATATTTT.

The chain carries TRBV7-2 and TRBJ2-4; 8 bases fit TRBD1. Trimming took 4 bases from V and 4 from J; bases not matched to a gene: 6. This CDR3 contains 15 residues. Germline V gene data show CDR1 as SGHTA and CDR2 as FQGNSA. The CDR3 loop reads CASSSGQGSKNIQYF. CDR3 sequence (DNA): TGTGCCAGCAGCTCCGGACAGGGCAGTAAAAACATTCAGTACTTC.

The rearrangement uses TRBV5-4 and TRBJ1-1; 7 nucleotides align to TRBD1. The V and J ends lost 5 bases and 3 bases, in that order; junction bases with no gene match: 10. The CDR3 is 15 amino acids. The germline V gene has CDR1 SGHNT and CDR2 YYREEE (reference sequence). DNA for the CDR3: TGTGCCAGCAGGTCGGGACAGCCGGGGGACACTGAAGCTTTCTTT. Protein product: CASRSGQPGDTEAFF.